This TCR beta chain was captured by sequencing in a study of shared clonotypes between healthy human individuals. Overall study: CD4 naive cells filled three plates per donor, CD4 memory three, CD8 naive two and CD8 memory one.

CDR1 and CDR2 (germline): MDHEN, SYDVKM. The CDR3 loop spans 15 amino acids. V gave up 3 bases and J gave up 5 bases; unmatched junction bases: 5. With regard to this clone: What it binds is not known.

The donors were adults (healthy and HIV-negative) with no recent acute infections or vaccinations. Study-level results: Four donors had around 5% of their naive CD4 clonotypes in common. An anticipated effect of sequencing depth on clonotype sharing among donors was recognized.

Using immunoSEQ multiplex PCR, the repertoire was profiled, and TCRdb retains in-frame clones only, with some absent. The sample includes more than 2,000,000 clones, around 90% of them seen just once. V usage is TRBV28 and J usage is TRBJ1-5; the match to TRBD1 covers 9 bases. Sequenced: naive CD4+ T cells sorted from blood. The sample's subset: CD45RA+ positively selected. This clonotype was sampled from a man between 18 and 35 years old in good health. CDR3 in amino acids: CASSLGTGTDQPQHF. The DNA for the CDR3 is TGTGCCAGCAGTTTGGGGACAGGGACGGATCAGCCCCAGCATTTT.